Below, 6 T cell receptor beta chains from the same sample are listed, as sequenced in a study of cytomegalovirus exposure and HLA in healthy donors. In the PCR, 60 Vbeta and 13 Jbeta primers were used. Produced via immunoSEQ multiplex PCR; TCRdb's table is partial and in-frame only. The table includes tens of thousands of clones, roughly 83% detected once. Sequenced: PBMCs. These receptors came from a human donor in good health.

The V and J genes are TRBV4-3 and TRBJ1-1; the D gene is possibly TRBD1 (5 bases). This CDR3 contains 14 residues. Germline lookup yields CDR1 LGHNA and CDR2 YSLEER. V was trimmed by 1 base and J by 3 bases, leaving 9 bases between them. CDR3 residues: CASSQGQKDTEAFF. CDR3 DNA: TGCGCCAGCAGCCAAGGACAGAAAGACACTGAAGCTTTCTTT.

This clone occurred a few times. The chain couples TRBV10-1 to TRBJ2-3; D perhaps matches TRBD2 (5 bases). This CDR3 spans 14 amino acids. The V gene's germline CDR1 is WNHNN and CDR2 SYGVQD (reference sequence). Trimming pared 6 bases from V and 6 bases from J, leaving 16 bases between. CDR3 region: CASSDAASSDTQYF. The CDR3 DNA reads TGCGCCAGCAGCGACGCCGCTAGCTCGGATACGCAGTATTTT.

This clone has a single count. This sequence joins TRBV6-5 and TRBJ2-3; a possible D gene is TRBD2 (6 bases). The CDR3 extends over 15 amino acids. V was shortened by 2 bases and J by 1 base, with 10 bases between the two germline ends. Germline loops: CDR1 MNHEY, CDR2 SVGAGI. DNA for the CDR3: TGTGCCAGCAGTTACGGGAGGAGGGGCACAGATACGCAGTATTTT. It translates to CASSYGRRGTDTQYF.

This clone was picked up one time. The rearrangement joins TRBV6-5 to TRBJ2-2; D gene ambiguous. V lost 8 bases to trimming and J lost 1 base, with 8 bases between them. CDR3 size: 13 residues. Per the germline V gene, CDR1 is MNHEY and CDR2 is SVGAGI. CDR3 amino acids: CASLGMNTGELFF. The CDR3 DNA is TGTGCCAGCCTAGGAATGAACACCGGGGAGCTGTTTTTT.

The chain combines TRBV11-3 with TRBJ2-3, with TRBD1 matching over 10 bases. The CDR3 consists of 17 residues. The junction had 16 bases not matched to a gene; V was cut back by 5 bases and J by 8 bases. Germline V gene lookup returns CDR1 SGHNT and CDR2 YENEEA. Here the CDR3 reads CASSTRRQGASSGTQYF. The CDR3 nucleotides are TGTGCCAGCAGCACCCGGCGACAGGGGGCTTCGTCTGGTACGCAGTATTTT.

This chain joins TRBV18 and TRBJ1-2; unclear D gene. The CDR3 covers 12 residues. V was trimmed by 6 bases and J by 6 bases, leaving 11 bases between them. Germline-derived CDR1 and CDR2 are KGHSH and LQKENI. The CDR3 reads CASSSGSNGYTF. CDR3 nucleotide sequence: TGTGCCAGCTCTTCGGGATCCAATGGCTACACCTTC.